The rows below give T cell receptor beta chains drawn from one sample of a study of blood T cell repertoires in COVID-19. The protocol was immunoSEQ multiplex PCR, while the TCRdb copy is restricted to in-frame clones and leaves out a portion. The sample comprises some 150,000 clones, around four fifths of which are singletons, and 3.6% rests with the top ten. The sample comprised PBMCs or T cells enriched from blood (not recorded which). The receptors shown here come from a woman in her forties or fifties in a cohort exposed to, infected with or recovered from COVID-19 (not recorded which). CDR3s include the opening cysteine and the closing phenylalanine or tryptophan. The order of the fields is J gene, V gene, CDR3 protein.

TRBJ1-1,TRBV7-2,CASSLTGNTEAFF
TRBJ2-1,TRBV3-1/TRBV3-2,CASSQDWVGSSYNEQFF
TRBJ1-4,TRBV7-2,CASSREGGAGVKKLFF
TRBJ1-1,TRBV11-3,CASSTTGAGTEAFF
TRBJ2-7,TRBV27,CASSSTRGTSYLYEQYF
TRBJ1-1,TRBV3-1/TRBV3-2,CASSWDSISMNTEAFF
TRBJ2-3,TRBV7-8,CASSPKQTSGGAVSTDTQYF
TRBJ2-4,TRBV4-1,CASSQGSGQVKNIQYF
TRBJ1-1,TRBV4-2,CASSQEGSMNTEAFF
TRBJ1-1,TRBV5-4,CASSARVGEAFF
TRBJ2-1,TRBV18,CASSAGTSGGIDEQFF
TRBJ2-7,TRBV5-1,CASSPRTSGESSYEQYF
TRBJ2-1,TRBV28,CASSWQSSGRAYNEQFF
TRBJ2-7,TRBV3-1/TRBV3-2,CASSQGLSYEQYF
TRBJ1-6,TRBV4-2,CASSHMGTGTRSPLHF
TRBJ2-2,TRBV6-5,CASSRGLAGGGELFF
TRBJ2-5,TRBV6-6,CASSPRGVRGYQETQYF
TRBJ2-7,TRBV5-1,CASSFSGTGSDEQYF
TRBJ1-2,TRBV5-1,CASSTGTGGENTF
TRBJ2-1,TRBV7-9,CASSRDNEQFF
TRBJ2-6,TRBV7-2,CASSFQTSGANVLTF
TRBJ2-3,TRBV23-1,CASSHRQGARTDTQYF
TRBJ1-1,TRBV27,CASSVTENTEAFF
TRBJ2-7,TRBV28,CASRSVRSGDTYEQYF
TRBJ2-2,TRBV6-4,CASSKQGGTGELFF
TRBJ2-7,TRBV9,CASSALPGQGHHEQYF
TRBJ2-4,TRBV7-8,CASSSRASVLGQLAKNIQYF
TRBJ1-1,TRBV19,CASGTRGGHTEAFF
TRBJ2-3,TRBV27,CATAILQGHTDTQYF
TRBJ1-5,TRBV18,CASSPGREGGQPQHF
TRBJ1-3,TRBV5-5,CASSFSHLSSGNTIYF
TRBJ1-5,TRBV27,CASSFWPTTGGQPQHF
TRBJ1-1,TRBV29-1,CSVGTGGHTEAFF
TRBJ2-1,TRBV9,CASSVVAGRGEQFF
TRBJ1-4,TRBV19,CASTSRDNEKLFF
TRBJ1-4,TRBV28,CASSSRQRSVPNEKLFF
TRBJ1-6,TRBV3-1/TRBV3-2,CASSRKGRGVDSPLHF
TRBJ1-6,TRBV2,CASSDDSANYNSPLHF
TRBJ1-1,TRBV19,CASSIGGGLNAEAFF
TRBJ2-7,TRBV30,CAWRATGVREQYF
TRBJ1-1,TRBV6-5,CASAVSPGVTEAFF
TRBJ1-1,TRBV10-2,CASSPGQTEAFF
TRBJ2-5,TRBV6-5,CASSYSKPDKGETQYF